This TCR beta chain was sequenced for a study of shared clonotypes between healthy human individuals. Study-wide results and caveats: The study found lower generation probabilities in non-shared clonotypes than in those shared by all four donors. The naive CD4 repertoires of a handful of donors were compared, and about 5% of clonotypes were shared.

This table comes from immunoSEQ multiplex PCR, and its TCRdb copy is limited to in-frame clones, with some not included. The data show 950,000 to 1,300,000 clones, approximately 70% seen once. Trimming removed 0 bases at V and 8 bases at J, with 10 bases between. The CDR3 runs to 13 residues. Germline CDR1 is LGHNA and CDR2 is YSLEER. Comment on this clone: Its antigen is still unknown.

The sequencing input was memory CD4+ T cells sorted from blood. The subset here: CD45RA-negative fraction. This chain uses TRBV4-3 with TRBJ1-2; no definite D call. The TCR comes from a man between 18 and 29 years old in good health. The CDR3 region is CASSQDRTTGYTF. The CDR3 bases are TGCGCCAGCAGCCAAGATCGGACGACCGGCTACACCTTC.